This T cell receptor beta chain stems from a study of blood T cell repertoires in COVID-19 (dated by TCRdb to about 2020). For context, the study as a whole: The collaborator samples originated in the United States, Italy and Spain and spanned the acute and convalescent phases of COVID-19. HLA class I and class II types, where available, came from metadata supplied by the sample provider rather than from assay-based typing. The prospective study material was composed of cDNA or gDNA derived from T cells, B-cell-depleted T cells, or PBMCs. Sample metadata almost always included a de-identified subject ID, COVID-19 status, age in years and sex. Samples came from the ongoing ImmuneRACE study (first 160 participants) plus 1,254 subjects from 6 global collaborators. The repertoires were made available in a free public database intended to serve as a resource for research on the immune response to SARS-CoV-2. The dataset comprised deeply sampled blood TCRbeta repertoires from subjects exposed to, actively infected with, or recovered from COVID-19. Overall results and qualifications from the work: How much clinical and demographic metadata was included differed by source and by participant, and the metadata was provided uncurated.

As concerns this clone: Its antigen is currently not known. Base qualities were left out, and no much larger clone turns up one base away.

Its CDR3 holds 17 amino acids, cysteine through phenylalanine. The entry retains the CDR3 DNA only, 51 bases that are in frame from base 1. Sequences LNHDA (CDR1) and SQIVND (CDR2) are obtained from the germline V gene (reference sequence). Relative to germline, V is missing 2 bases and J is missing 3 bases, with 8 bases of the junction outside any gene match. The immunoSEQ Assay, a bias-controlled multiplex PCR, was used to amplify TCRbeta CDR3 regions from genomic DNA. The published analysis was carried out like this. The number of nucleated cells in each sample was estimated from the amplification of reference gene primers within the assay. To quantify the absolute abundance of each unique TCRbeta CDR3 rearrangement, sequence reads were collapsed and filtered. For each sample, productive Simpson clonality was calculated as the square root of Simpson's diversity index over productive rearrangements. Imported from immuneACCESS, the table was reduced by TCRdb to in-frame sequences with V and J called. These copies leave out some clones; in studies compared against another copy, an unresolved V gene accounts for under half, and the cause of the remainder is not known. V and J calls and clone size follow that table, whereas D and trimming were derived from the DNA. The sample records some 120,000 clones, over 75% of which are singletons. The top ten clones comprise more than 20% of the sample.

Whole blood was collected in K2EDTA tubes by collaborating institutions according to the institutions' own protocols. For TCRbeta analysis, collaborators shipped samples in one of three forms: frozen whole blood, isolated PBMCs, or DNA extracted from either of those sample types. The chain links TRBV19 with TRBJ2-2; 8 nucleotides in the junction match TRBD2. The source is an elderly woman with acute or convalescent COVID-19. Sequencing was carried out using peripheral blood. The CDR3: CASSIILAGRDTGELFF. The DNA is as follows: TGTGCCAGTAGTATAATTTTAGCGGGGCGGGACACCGGGGAGCTGTTTTTT. The full variable domain, with segments outside the CDR3 supplied by the reference TRBV19 and TRBJ2-2 proteins, appears as DGGITQSPKYLFRKEGQNVTLSCEQNLNHDAMYWYRQDPGQGLRLIYYSQIVNDFQKGDIAEGYSVSREKKESFPLTVTSAQKNPTAFYLCASSIILAGRDTGELFFGEGSRLTVL.